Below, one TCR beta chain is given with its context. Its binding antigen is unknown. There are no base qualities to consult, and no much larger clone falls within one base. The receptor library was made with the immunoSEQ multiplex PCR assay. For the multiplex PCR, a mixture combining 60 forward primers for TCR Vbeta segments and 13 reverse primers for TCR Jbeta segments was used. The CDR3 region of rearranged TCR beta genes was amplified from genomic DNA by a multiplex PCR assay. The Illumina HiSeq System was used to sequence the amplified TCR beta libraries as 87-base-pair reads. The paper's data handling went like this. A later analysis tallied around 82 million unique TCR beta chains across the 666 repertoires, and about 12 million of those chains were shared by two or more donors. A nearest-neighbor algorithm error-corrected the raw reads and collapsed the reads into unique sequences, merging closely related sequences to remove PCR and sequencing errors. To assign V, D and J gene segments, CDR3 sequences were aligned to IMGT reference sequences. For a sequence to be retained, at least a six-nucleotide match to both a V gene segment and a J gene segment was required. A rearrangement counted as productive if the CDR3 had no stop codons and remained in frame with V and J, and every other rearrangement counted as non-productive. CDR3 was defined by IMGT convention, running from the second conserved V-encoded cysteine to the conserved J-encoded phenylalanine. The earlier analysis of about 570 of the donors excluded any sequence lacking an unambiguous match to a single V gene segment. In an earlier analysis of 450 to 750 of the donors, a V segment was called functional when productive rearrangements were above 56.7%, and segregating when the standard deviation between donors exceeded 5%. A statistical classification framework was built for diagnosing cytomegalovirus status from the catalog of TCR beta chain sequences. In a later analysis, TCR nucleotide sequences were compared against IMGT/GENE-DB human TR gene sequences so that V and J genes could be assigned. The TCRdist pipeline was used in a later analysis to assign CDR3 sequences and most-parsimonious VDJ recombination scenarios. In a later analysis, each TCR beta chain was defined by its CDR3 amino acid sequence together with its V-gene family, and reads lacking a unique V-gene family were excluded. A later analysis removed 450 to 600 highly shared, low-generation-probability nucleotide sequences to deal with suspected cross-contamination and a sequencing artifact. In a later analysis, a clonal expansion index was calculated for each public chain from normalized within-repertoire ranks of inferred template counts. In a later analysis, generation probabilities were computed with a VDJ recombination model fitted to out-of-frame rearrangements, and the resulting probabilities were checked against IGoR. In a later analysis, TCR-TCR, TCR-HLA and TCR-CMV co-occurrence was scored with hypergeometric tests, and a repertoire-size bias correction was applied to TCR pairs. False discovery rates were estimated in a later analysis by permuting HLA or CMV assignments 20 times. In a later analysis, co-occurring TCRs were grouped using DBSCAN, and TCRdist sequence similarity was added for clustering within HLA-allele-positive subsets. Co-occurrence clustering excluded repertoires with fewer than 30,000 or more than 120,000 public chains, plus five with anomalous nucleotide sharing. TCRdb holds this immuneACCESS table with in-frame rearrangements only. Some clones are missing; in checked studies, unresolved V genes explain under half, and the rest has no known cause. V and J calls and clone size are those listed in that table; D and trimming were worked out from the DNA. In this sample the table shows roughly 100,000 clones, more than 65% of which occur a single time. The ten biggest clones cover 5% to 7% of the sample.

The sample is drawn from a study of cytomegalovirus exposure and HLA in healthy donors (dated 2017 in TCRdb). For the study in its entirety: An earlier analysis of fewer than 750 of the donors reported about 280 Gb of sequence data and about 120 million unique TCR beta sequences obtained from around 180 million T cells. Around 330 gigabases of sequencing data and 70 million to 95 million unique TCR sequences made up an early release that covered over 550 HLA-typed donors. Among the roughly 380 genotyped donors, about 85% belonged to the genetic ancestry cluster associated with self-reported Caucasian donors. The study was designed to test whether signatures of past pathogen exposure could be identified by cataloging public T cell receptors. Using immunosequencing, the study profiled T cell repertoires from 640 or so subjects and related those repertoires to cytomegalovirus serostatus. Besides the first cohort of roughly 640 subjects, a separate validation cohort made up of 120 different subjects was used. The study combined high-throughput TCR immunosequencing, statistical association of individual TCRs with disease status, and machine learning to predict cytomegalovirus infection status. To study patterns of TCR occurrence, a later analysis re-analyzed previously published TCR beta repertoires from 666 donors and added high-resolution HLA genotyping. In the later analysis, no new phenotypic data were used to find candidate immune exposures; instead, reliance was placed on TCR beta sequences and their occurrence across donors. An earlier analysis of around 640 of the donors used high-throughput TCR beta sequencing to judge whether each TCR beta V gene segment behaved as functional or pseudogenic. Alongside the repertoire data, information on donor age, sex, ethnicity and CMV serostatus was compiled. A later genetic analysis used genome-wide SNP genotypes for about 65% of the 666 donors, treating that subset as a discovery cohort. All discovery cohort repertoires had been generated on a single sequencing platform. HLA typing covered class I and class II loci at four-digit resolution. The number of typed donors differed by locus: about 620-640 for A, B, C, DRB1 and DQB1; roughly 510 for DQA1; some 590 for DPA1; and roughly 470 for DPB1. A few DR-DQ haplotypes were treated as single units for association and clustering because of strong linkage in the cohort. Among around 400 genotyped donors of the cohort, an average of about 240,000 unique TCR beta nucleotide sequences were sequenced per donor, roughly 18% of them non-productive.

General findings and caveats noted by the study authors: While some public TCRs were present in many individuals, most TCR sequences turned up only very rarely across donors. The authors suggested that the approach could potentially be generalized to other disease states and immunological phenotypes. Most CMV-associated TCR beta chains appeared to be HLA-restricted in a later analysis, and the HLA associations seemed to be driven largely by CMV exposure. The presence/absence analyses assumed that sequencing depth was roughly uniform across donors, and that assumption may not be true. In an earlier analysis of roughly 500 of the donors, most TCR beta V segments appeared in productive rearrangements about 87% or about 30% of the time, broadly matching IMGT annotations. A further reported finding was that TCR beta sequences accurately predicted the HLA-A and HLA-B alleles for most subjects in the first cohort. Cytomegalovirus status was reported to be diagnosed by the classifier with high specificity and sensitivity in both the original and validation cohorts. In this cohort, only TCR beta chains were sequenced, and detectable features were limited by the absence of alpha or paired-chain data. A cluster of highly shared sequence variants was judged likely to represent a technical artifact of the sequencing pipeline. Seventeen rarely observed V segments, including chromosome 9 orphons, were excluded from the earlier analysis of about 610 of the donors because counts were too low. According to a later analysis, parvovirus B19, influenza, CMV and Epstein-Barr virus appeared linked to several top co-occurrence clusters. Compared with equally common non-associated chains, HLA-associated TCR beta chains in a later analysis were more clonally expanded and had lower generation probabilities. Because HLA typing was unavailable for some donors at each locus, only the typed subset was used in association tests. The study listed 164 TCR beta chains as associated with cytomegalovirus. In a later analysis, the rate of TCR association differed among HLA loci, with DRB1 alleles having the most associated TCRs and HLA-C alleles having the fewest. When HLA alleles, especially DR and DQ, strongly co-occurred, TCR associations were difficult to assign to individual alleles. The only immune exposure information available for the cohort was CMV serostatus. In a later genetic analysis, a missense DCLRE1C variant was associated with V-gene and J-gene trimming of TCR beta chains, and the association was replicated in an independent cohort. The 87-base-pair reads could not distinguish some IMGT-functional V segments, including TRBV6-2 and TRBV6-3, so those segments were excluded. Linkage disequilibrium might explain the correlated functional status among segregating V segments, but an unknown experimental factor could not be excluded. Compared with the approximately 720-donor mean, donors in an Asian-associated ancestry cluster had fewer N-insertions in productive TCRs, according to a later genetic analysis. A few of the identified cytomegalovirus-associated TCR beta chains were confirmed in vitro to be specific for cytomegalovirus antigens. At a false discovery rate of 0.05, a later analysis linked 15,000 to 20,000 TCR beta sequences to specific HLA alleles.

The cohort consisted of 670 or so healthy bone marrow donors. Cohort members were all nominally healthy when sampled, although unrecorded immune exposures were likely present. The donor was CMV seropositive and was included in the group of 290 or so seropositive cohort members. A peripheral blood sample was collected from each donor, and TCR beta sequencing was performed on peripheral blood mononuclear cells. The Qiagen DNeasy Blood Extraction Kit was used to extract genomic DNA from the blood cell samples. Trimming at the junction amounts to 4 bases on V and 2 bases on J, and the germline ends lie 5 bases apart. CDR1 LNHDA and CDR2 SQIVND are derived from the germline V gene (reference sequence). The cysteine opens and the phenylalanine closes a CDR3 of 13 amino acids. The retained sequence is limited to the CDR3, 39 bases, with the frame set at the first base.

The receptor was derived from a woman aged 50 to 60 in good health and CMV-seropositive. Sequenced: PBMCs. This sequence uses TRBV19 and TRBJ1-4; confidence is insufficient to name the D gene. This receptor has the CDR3 CASSRSTNEKLFF. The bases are TGTGCCAGTAGTAGGAGTACTAATGAAAAACTGTTTTTT. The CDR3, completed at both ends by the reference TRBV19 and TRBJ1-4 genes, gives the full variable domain DGGITQSPKYLFRKEGQNVTLSCEQNLNHDAMYWYRQDPGQGLRLIYYSQIVNDFQKGDIAEGYSVSREKKESFPLTVTSAQKNPTAFYLCASSRSTNEKLFFGSGTQLSVL.